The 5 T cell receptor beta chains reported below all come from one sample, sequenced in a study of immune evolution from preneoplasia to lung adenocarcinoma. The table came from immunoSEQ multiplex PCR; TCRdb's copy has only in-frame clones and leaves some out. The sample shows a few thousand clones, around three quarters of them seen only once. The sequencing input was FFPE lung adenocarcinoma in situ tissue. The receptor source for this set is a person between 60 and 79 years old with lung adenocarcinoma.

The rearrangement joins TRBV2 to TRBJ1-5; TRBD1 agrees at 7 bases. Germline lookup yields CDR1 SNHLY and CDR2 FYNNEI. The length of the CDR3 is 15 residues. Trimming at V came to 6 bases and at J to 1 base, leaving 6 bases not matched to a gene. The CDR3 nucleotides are TGTGCCAGCAGGGCGGACAGGAGAAGCAATCAGCCCCAGCATTTT. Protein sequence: CASRADRRSNQPQHF.

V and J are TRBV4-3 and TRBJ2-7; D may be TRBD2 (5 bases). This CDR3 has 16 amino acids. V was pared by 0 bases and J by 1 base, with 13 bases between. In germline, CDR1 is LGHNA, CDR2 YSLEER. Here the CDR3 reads CASSQDRIGRSYEQYF. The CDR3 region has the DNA TGCGCCAGCAGCCAAGATCGGATAGGGAGATCCTACGAGCAGTACTTC.

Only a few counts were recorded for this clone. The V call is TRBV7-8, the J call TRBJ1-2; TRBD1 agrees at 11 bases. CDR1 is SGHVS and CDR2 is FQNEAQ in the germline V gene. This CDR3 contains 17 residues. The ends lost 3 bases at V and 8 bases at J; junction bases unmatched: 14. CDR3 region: CASSLWGGQGAIGGYTF. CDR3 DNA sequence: TGTGCCAGCAGCTTGTGGGGTGGACAGGGGGCGATTGGAGGCTACACCTTC.

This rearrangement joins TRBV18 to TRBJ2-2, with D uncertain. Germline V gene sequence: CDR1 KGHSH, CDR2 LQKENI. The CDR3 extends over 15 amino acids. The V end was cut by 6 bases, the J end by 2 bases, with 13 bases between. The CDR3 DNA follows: TGTGCCAGCTCCCGTAATCCCGAAAACACCGGGGAGCTGTTTTTT. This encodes CASSRNPENTGELFF.

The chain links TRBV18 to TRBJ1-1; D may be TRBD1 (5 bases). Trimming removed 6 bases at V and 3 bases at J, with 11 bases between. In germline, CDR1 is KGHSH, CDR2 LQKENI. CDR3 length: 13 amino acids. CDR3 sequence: CASSRGGDTEAFF. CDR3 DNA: TGTGCCAGCTCCCGGGGCGGGGACACTGAAGCTTTCTTT.